This T cell receptor beta chain was sequenced during a study of blood T cell repertoires in COVID-19. As for the study in general: There were acute and convalescent COVID-19 samples, and they came from the United States, Italy and Spain.

Study processing details: Amplification of reference gene primers was used by the study to estimate nucleated cell counts. Only in-frame clones appear in the TCRdb table, and some are missing; sequencing was by immunoSEQ multiplex PCR. D and trimming were read from the DNA, whereas the V and J calls and clone size are those reported in that table. The table lists about 31,000 clones, 85% to 90% of them singletons. The CDR3 sequence is 16 residues long. Trimming cost V 4 bases and J 5 bases; bases outside gene matches: 4. Germline loops: CDR1 SNHLY, CDR2 FYNNEI. Sequenced: peripheral blood. This TCR was recovered from a human donor with active COVID-19. The donor label of this sample is uncertain. V usage is TRBV2 and J usage is TRBJ2-2, with TRBD2 matching over 13 bases. The CDR3: CASSVTSGGITGELFF. CDR3 coding DNA: TGTGCCAGCAGTGTGACTAGCGGGGGGATTACCGGGGAGCTGTTTTTT.